What follows are 28 T cell receptor beta chains derived from one specimen sequenced in a study of blood T cell repertoires in COVID-19. This table comes from immunoSEQ multiplex PCR, and its TCRdb copy is limited to in-frame clones, with some not included. The table lists some 330,000 clones, 80% to 90% of them singletons. The sequencing sample was made of PBMCs or T cells enriched from blood (not recorded which). The receptors were sampled from a man aged 30-40 years who had recovered from COVID-19.

This chain connects TRBV27 to TRBJ2-6; D is unclear. The V gene's germline CDR1 is MNHEY and CDR2 SMNVEV (reference sequence). Trimming cost V 4 bases and J 4 bases, with 8 bases left between them. The CDR3 contains 14 residues. This CDR3 is CASSYSRGANVLTF. The DNA for the CDR3 is TGTGCCAGCAGTTACTCTCGGGGGGCCAACGTCCTGACTTTC.

This clone was observed a few times. The V gene is TRBV13, the J gene TRBJ2-7, with TRBD1 as a possible D gene (7 bases). V lost 4 bases to trimming and J lost 3 bases, with 10 bases between them. This CDR3 is built from 13 residues. Germline V gene sequence: CDR1 PRHDT, CDR2 FYEKMQ (reference sequence). The CDR3 bases are TGTGCCAGCAGCTCGGGGGACAGCTACGAGCAGTACTTC. This gives the protein CASSSGDSYEQYF. Full variable domain (outside the CDR3, taken from reference TRBV13 and TRBJ2-7): AAGVIQSPRHLIKEKRETATLKCYPIPRHDTVYWYQQGPGQDPQFLISFYEKMQSDKGSIPDRFSAQQFSDYHSELNMSSLELGDSALYFCASSSGDSYEQYFGPGTRLTVT.

Note on this clone: Additional DNA sequences in this sample encode the identical CDR3. The chain links TRBV5-1 to TRBJ1-1; 10 bases map to TRBD1. CDR3 length equals 13 residues. Germline CDR1 is SGHRS and CDR2 is YFSETQ. V shed 6 bases and J 5 bases; nucleotides not matched to a gene: 4. This chain's CDR3 is CASTRTGGTEAFF. DNA of the CDR3: TGCGCCAGCACAAGGACAGGGGGGACTGAAGCTTTCTTT.

CDR3: CASSWTGDGYTF. For the CDR3, the DNA is TGTGCCAGCAGTTGGACAGGGGATGGCTACACCTTC. The rearrangement joins TRBV6-6 to TRBJ1-2; 9 nucleotides agree with TRBD1. Germline CDR1 and CDR2: MNHNY and SVGAGI (reference sequence). V lost 4 bases, J lost 6 bases, and 0 bases stayed unmatched. The CDR3 extends over 12 amino acids.

The chain employs TRBV19 and TRBJ2-5; 8 bases are shared with TRBD2. Germline CDR1 is LNHDA and CDR2 is SQIVND (reference sequence). With 5 bases clipped from V and 5 bases from J, the junction kept 10 bases outside the gene matches. This CDR3 spans 15 amino acids. CDR3 sequence: CASSVSGGGGETQYF. CDR3 DNA: TGTGCCAGTAGTGTCAGCGGGGGAGGCGGGGAGACCCAGTACTTC.

This chain connects TRBV5-4 to TRBJ2-5; 9 positions match TRBD1. The junction had 7 bases not matched to a gene; V was cut back by 3 bases and J by 4 bases. The CDR3 contains 15 residues. The germline gives CDR1 SGHNT, CDR2 YYREEE (reference sequence). The CDR3 DNA reads TGTGCCAGCAGCTCCGGGACAGGGAGGGGAGAGACCCAGTACTTC. Protein product: CASSSGTGRGETQYF.

The chain combines TRBV3-1 (or the pseudogene TRBV3-2) with TRBJ1-2, with D tentatively TRBD1 (6 bases). CDR3 length equals 15 residues. Germline V CDR1 and CDR2: LGHDT, YNNKEL (reference sequence). The ends were cut back, 6 bases at V and 5 bases at J, with 19 bases in the middle. CDR3 protein: CASRLSGEPAYGYTF. In DNA, the CDR3 is TGTGCCAGCAGGCTTTCAGGGGAGCCCGCATATGGCTACACCTTC.

The rearrangement uses TRBV18 and TRBJ2-7, with TRBD1 as a possible D gene (5 bases). The CDR3 length is 14 residues. CDR1 is KGHSH and CDR2 is LQKENI in the germline V gene. The V gene lost 2 bases and the J gene lost 7 bases, with 15 bases spanning the gap. CDR3 sequence: CASSPGAGSWEQYF. The CDR3 DNA follows: TGTGCCAGCTCACCAGGGGCAGGGTCGTGGGAGCAGTACTTC.

The V and J genes are TRBV24-1 and TRBJ1-1, with 7 bases lining up with TRBD1. The length of the CDR3 is 14 residues. Germline-derived CDR1 and CDR2 are KGHDR and SFDVKD. The V and J ends lost 7 bases and 1 base, in that order; junction bases with no gene match: 5. The CDR3 bases are TGTGCCACCAGGAAACAGGGGCAGAACACTGAAGCTTTCTTT. It encodes CATRKQGQNTEAFF.

The chain couples TRBV2 to TRBJ1-5; a weak D match, TRBD1 (6 bases). Germline V gives CDR1 SNHLY, CDR2 FYNNEI. Trimming removed 4 bases from V and 5 bases from J, with 12 bases in between. CDR3 length: 14 residues. Written as DNA, the CDR3 is TGTGCCAGCAGTGCGTTGGCAGGGGATCAGCCCCAGCATTTT. This sequence encodes CASSALAGDQPQHF.

The rearrangement links TRBV27 to TRBJ2-5, with 15 bases that match TRBD2. The CDR3 consists of 16 residues. The V gene's germline CDR1 is MNHEY and CDR2 SMNVEV (reference sequence). V lost 4 bases, J lost 5 bases, and 5 bases stayed unmatched. CDR3 in DNA: TGTGCCAGCAGTTCGGGACTAGCGGGGGGCCTGGAGACCCAGTACTTC. It yields the protein CASSSGLAGGLETQYF.

The V gene is TRBV5-1, the J gene TRBJ2-7; the match to TRBD1 covers 10 bases. Per germline, CDR1 SGHRS and CDR2 YFSETQ. This CDR3 has 14 amino acids. V gave up 3 bases and J gave up 3 bases; unmatched junction bases: 3. CDR3: CASSWDRGGYEQYF. CDR3 nucleotides: TGCGCCAGCAGCTGGGACAGGGGCGGCTACGAGCAGTACTTC.

The chain recombines TRBV18 with TRBJ1-2; possible D gene TRBD1, 5 bases. Trimming left V 0 bases short and J 4 bases short, with 12 bases between. This CDR3 has 15 amino acids. Germline V lookup: CDR1 KGHSH, CDR2 LQKENI. The CDR3 region is CASSPPKGLGYGYTF. The CDR3 nucleotides read TGTGCCAGCTCACCACCCAAGGGGCTCGGCTATGGCTACACCTTC.

The CDR3 is CASGRQANTEAFF. Here the CDR3 DNA reads TGTGCTAGTGGGAGACAGGCGAACACTGAAGCTTTCTTT. V and J are TRBV12-5 and TRBJ1-1; D may be TRBD1 (6 bases). CDR1 LGHNT and CDR2 FRNRAP come from the germline V gene. This CDR3 region has 13 residues. V was trimmed by 6 bases and J by 1 base, leaving 9 bases between them.

This clone was picked up a small number of times. The chain has TRBV5-1 and TRBJ2-7, with TRBD1 matching 8 bases. Germline V gives CDR1 SGHRS, CDR2 YFSETQ. Trimming cost V 2 bases and J 9 bases; bases outside gene matches: 10. This CDR3 contains 14 residues. In DNA form, the CDR3 reads TGCGCCAGCAGCTTCGGGACAGGCCAATCGGTGCAGTACTTC. It specifies CASSFGTGQSVQYF. Variable domain in full (rest from reference TRBV5-1 and TRBJ2-7): KAGVTQTPRYLIKTRGQQVTLSCSPISGHRSVSWYQQTPGQGLQFLFEYFSETQRNKGNFPGRFSGRQFSNSRSEMNVSTLELGDSALYLCASSFGTGQSVQYFGPGTRLTVT.

The chain recombines TRBV2 with TRBJ1-5; TRBD1 is a possible D gene (5 bases). CDR1 SNHLY and CDR2 FYNNEI come from the germline V gene. The CDR3 sequence is 14 residues long. Trimming removed 6 bases at V and 6 bases at J, with 15 bases between. The CDR3 region is CASRQQAPSQPQHF. DNA of the CDR3: TGTGCCAGCAGACAACAGGCACCAAGTCAGCCCCAGCATTTT.

Only a few counts were recorded for this clone. The rearrangement links TRBV7-2 to TRBJ1-2; D gene unclear. Trimming shortened V by 2 bases and J by 4 bases, and 8 bases separated the two germline ends. CDR1 SGHTA and CDR2 FQGNSA come from the germline V gene. The CDR3 runs 13 residues. CDR3 in DNA: TGTGCCAGCAGCTTATTTTCGGGCTATGGCTACACCTTC. It codes for CASSLFSGYGYTF.

This clone turned up a few times. V usage is TRBV19 and J usage is TRBJ1-1, with TRBD1 matching 9 bases. V shed 7 bases and J 7 bases; nucleotides not matched to a gene: 7. Germline CDR1 reads LNHDA; CDR2 reads SQIVND (reference sequence). This CDR3 has 13 amino acids. As DNA, the CDR3 is TGTGCCAGTAAAATGACAGGGGGAGGTGAAGCTTTCTTT. Translating it yields CASKMTGGGEAFF.

The chain couples TRBV5-1 to TRBJ1-3; TRBD1 matches at 9 bases. Unmatched junction bases numbered 6, after V lost 4 bases and J lost 4 bases. Germline lookup yields CDR1 SGHRS and CDR2 YFSETQ. This CDR3 comprises 15 residues. CDR3 residues: CASSQQGAHGNTIYF. The CDR3 DNA sequence: TGCGCCAGCAGCCAACAGGGGGCGCACGGAAACACCATATATTTT.

The chain links TRBV29-1 to TRBJ1-1; maybe TRBD1 (5 bases). Trimming took off 7 bases at V and 0 bases at J, with 9 bases between the two ends. CDR3 size: 12 residues. Germline V gene sequence: CDR1 SQVTM, CDR2 ANQGSEA. The CDR3 nucleotides are TGCAGCGCCAGGGAACTGAACACTGAAGCTTTCTTT. It yields the protein CSARELNTEAFF.

The chain recombines TRBV30 with TRBJ2-3; tentative D call: TRBD1 (5 bases). Germline V CDR1 and CDR2: GTSNPN, SVGIG (reference sequence). Trimming took off 1 base at V and 2 bases at J, with 7 bases between the two ends. The CDR3 is 13 amino acids. CDR3 sequence reads: CAWSGGPTDTQYF. CDR3 DNA sequence: TGTGCCTGGAGTGGGGGCCCCACAGATACGCAGTATTTT.

V and J are TRBV2 and TRBJ1-1; TRBD1 matches 7 bases. Germline CDR1 reads SNHLY; CDR2 reads FYNNEI. The CDR3 is made up of 14 amino acids. The J segment lost 1 base and the V segment lost 8 bases, leaving 7 bases of the junction unmatched. DNA of the CDR3: TGTGCCAGCGCTTGGGACAGAACGAACACTGAAGCTTTCTTT. This sequence encodes CASAWDRTNTEAFF.

The rearrangement links TRBV6-5 to TRBJ1-1; D remains ambiguous. The germline V gene has CDR1 MNHEY and CDR2 SVGAGI. Trimming took off 2 bases at V and 6 bases at J, with 7 bases between the two ends. The CDR3 has 12 residues. The CDR3 sequence: CASSYVGAEAFF. The CDR3 DNA sequence: TGTGCCAGCAGTTACGTCGGTGCTGAAGCTTTCTTT.

V gene TRBV11-2 combines with J gene TRBJ2-7; TRBD2 is a possible D gene (6 bases). Trimming removed 1 base at V and 5 bases at J, with 15 bases between. Per the germline V gene, CDR1 is SGHAT and CDR2 is FQNNGV. The CDR3 extends over 15 amino acids. CDR3 residues: CASSLVRGTANEQYF. Here the CDR3 DNA reads TGTGCCAGCAGCTTAGTCCGGGGGACCGCTAACGAGCAGTACTTC.

This clone appeared once. The rearrangement uses TRBV5-8 and TRBJ2-6; TRBD1 matches at 8 bases. The CDR3 consists of 15 residues. Trimming at V came to 4 bases and at J to 6 bases, leaving 6 bases not matched to a gene. Germline V gene data show CDR1 as SGHTS and CDR2 as YDEGEE. The chain's CDR3 is CASSPGQVKANVLTF. Here the CDR3 DNA reads TGTGCCAGCAGCCCGGGACAGGTGAAGGCCAACGTCCTGACTTTC.

This clone appeared a single time. The chain links TRBV18 to TRBJ1-5; 10 bases match TRBD1. Per germline, CDR1 KGHSH and CDR2 LQKENI. The CDR3 is 14 amino acids. V lost 8 bases and J lost 6; bases outside the gene matches: 7. The CDR3 sequence: CASQKTGGFQPQHF. For the CDR3, the DNA is TGTGCCAGCCAGAAGACAGGGGGCTTTCAGCCCCAGCATTTT.

CDR3 in amino acids: CASRSIPYPTDEQFF. The CDR3 coding sequence is TGCGCCAGCAGATCCATACCCTACCCTACTGATGAGCAGTTCTTC. V gene TRBV5-1 combines with J gene TRBJ2-1, with D hard to call. Germline V gives CDR1 SGHRS, CDR2 YFSETQ. The CDR3 is 15 amino acids. The V end was cut by 5 bases, the J end by 8 bases, with 20 bases between.

The genes are TRBV19 and TRBJ2-2; TRBD1 agrees at 9 bases. Germline V lookup: CDR1 LNHDA, CDR2 SQIVND (reference sequence). J was trimmed by 2 bases and V by 8 bases; bases with no gene match: 6. CDR3 length equals 15 residues. CDR3 in DNA: TGTGCCAGTCAAACAGGGGGCGTTAACACCGGGGAGCTGTTTTTT. It yields the protein CASQTGGVNTGELFF.